Here is one T cell receptor (beta chain) with its context. The record originates from a study of blood T cells in healthy people across ages. From germline, CDR1 is SGHAT and CDR2 FQNNGV. V was cut by 2 bases and J by 2 bases, with 9 bases left in between. The CDR3 sequence is 14 residues long. Healthy Caucasians from Russia aged about 6 to 90 served as donors. Researchers report isolating at least 7 million PBMCs per sample. A second PCR, run for about 7 to 11 cycles, used a sample-barcoded 5' primer plus a J-beta primer mix. MiXCR was run by TCRdb on the 5' RACE reads, yielding one entry per CDR3 protein. The sample has 1,300,000 or so distinct CDR3 sequences; approximately 59% are singletons.

The chain uses TRBV11-2 and TRBJ1-1; D uncertain. The clonotype was recovered from a man between 18 and 29 years old in good health. Sequenced input: blood. CDR3 nucleotide sequence: TGTGCCAGCAGCTTACAGCGAACAAACACTGAAGCTTTCTTT. As protein: CASSLQRTNTEAFF.